The next 2 T cell receptor beta chains were all read from a single sample in a study of beta chain features in type 1 diabetes (dated by TCRdb to 2016 to 2019). These receptors lack a known antigen. Results and caveats for the whole study, not just this receptor: In all four CD4+ subsets, TCRB CDR3 length was moderately but significantly shorter in type 1 diabetes patients.

Libraries were made using the immunoSEQ multiplex PCR assay. The entire isolated RNA was reverse transcribed using the High Capacity cDNA Reverse Transcription Kit, and thus expressed TCRB transcripts were sequenced. In its TCRdb copy, this immuneACCESS table keeps in-frame sequences only and misses some clones. Where compared with another copy, unresolved V genes explain less than half of these, and the others have no known cause. The sample yields 150,000 to 200,000 clones; roughly 8% were counted once. The ten largest clones add up to 0.5% of the sample. The sequenced sample consisted of central memory CD4+ T cells from blood. These receptors came from a man aged 18 to 30 with type 1 diabetes.

This clone appeared a few times. The V gene is TRBV7-7, the J gene TRBJ2-3; no clear D gene. The CDR3 is 14 amino acids. CDR1 SSHAT and CDR2 FNYEAQ come from the germline V gene (reference sequence). Trimming took off 5 bases at V and 2 bases at J, with 11 bases between the two ends. CDR3 nucleotides: TGTGCCAGCAGCCCTACCCAAGACACAGATACGCAGTATTTT. It yields the protein CASSPTQDTDTQYF. Complete variable domain (other parts from reference TRBV7-7 and TRBJ2-3): GAGVSQSPRYKVTKRGQDVTLRCDPISSHATLYWYQQALGQGPEFLTYFNYEAQPDKSGLPSDRFSAERPEGSISTLTIQRTEQRDSAMYRCASSPTQDTDTQYFGPGTRLTVL.

V is TRBV27 and J is TRBJ2-5; TRBD1 matches at 7 bases. Per germline, CDR1 MNHEY and CDR2 SMNVEV (reference sequence). The V and J ends lost 4 bases and 2 bases, in that order; junction bases with no gene match: 13. CDR3 length: 17 amino acids. In DNA, the CDR3 is TGTGCCAGCAGTTCCTCCACGGACCGGACAGGTCAAGAGACCCAGTACTTC. This codes for CASSSSTDRTGQETQYF.